The 5 T cell receptor beta chains in this list originate from one sample, sequenced in a study of lymphopenia after photon versus proton radiotherapy. Using immunoSEQ multiplex PCR, the repertoire was profiled, and TCRdb retains in-frame clones only, with some absent. The sample has roughly 42,000 clones, 85% seen once. Sequenced here: peripheral blood, sampled from a patient treated with photon-based radiotherapy. Source of these receptors: a middle-aged man with gastric cancer.

This chain connects TRBV21-1 to TRBJ2-5; the table's D call, TRBD1, was not checked against the DNA. TRBV21-1 is termed a pseudogene. CDR3 length: 14 residues. The CDR3 nucleotides are TGTGCCAGCAGCAAAGAAACAGCCGAAGAGACCCAGTACTTC. It codes for CASSKETAEETQYF.

The rearrangement joins TRBV5-1 to TRBJ1-4, with D maybe TRBD1 (6 bases). The length of the CDR3 is 20 residues. Germline V gives CDR1 SGHRS, CDR2 YFSETQ. V was trimmed by 0 bases and J by 3 bases, leaving 24 bases between them. The DNA of the CDR3 is TGCGCCAGCAGCTTGGGTCCCCTTAGCAGGGGACAAAAGGCTAATGAAAAACTGTTTTTT. It codes for CASSLGPLSRGQKANEKLFF. Supplemented by reference TRBV5-1 and TRBJ1-4, the full variable domain reads KAGVTQTPRYLIKTRGQQVTLSCSPISGHRSVSWYQQTPGQGLQFLFEYFSETQRNKGNFPGRFSGRQFSNSRSEMNVSTLELGDSALYLCASSLGPLSRGQKANEKLFFGSGTQLSVL.

The rearrangement links TRBV5-1 to TRBJ1-1; 9 bases map to TRBD1. Unmatched junction bases numbered 7, after V lost 4 bases and J lost 6 bases. Germline values: CDR1 SGHRS, CDR2 YFSETQ. CDR3 length: 14 residues. The CDR3 DNA reads TGCGCCAGCAGCCAGGGACAGGGAATTCCTGAAGCTTTCTTT. As protein: CASSQGQGIPEAFF.

This clone came up once. This chain links TRBV4-2 with TRBJ2-7; D is possibly TRBD2 (5 bases). This CDR3 is built from 14 residues. V lost 0 bases to trimming and J lost 7 bases, with 13 bases between them. The germline CDR1 and CDR2 sequences are LGHNA and YNFKEQ. The CDR3: CASSQEGEGREQYF. The CDR3 DNA follows: TGTGCCAGCAGCCAAGAAGGTGAGGGCAGGGAGCAGTACTTC.

The chain links TRBV6-6 to TRBJ2-1, with D maybe TRBD2 (5 bases). Germline V CDR1 and CDR2: MNHNY, SVGAGI (reference sequence). There are 11 residues in the CDR3. The CDR3 is CSAGSYNEQFF. Here the CDR3 DNA reads TGTTCAGCTGGGAGTTACAATGAGCAGTTCTTC.